This T cell receptor beta chain was found in a study of blood T cell repertoires in COVID-19. Looking at the study overall: Acute-phase and convalescent COVID-19 samples originated in the United States, Italy and Spain.

Under the authors' procedure: How many nucleated cells were present was estimated from reference gene primer amplification. Sequencing used immunoSEQ multiplex PCR; TCRdb keeps in-frame clones, though not all of them. V, J and clone size were drawn from that table, and D and trimming were deduced from the DNA. Seen here are approximately 190,000 clones, about four fifths observed once, and the top ten hold around 5.5%. Between the trimmed V and J ends, which lost 4 bases and 6 bases, there was a span of 19 bases. CDR3 size: 16 residues. The V gene's germline CDR1 is SGHNT and CDR2 YYREEE (reference sequence).

The chain carries TRBV5-4 and TRBJ2-2; a possible D gene is TRBD2 (5 bases). The receptor was isolated from a woman between 65 and 79 years old with active or convalescent COVID-19. The material sequenced was peripheral blood. The CDR3 coding sequence is TGTGCCAGCAGCCTCCGAGCGGTGACACTTGCCGGGGAGCTGTTTTTT. Translating gives CASSLRAVTLAGELFF.